These 26 T cell receptor beta chains originate from one sample sequenced in a study of glioma-infiltrating T cells (dated by TCRdb to the mid-2010s). Sequencer: Illumina MiSeq. The iRepertoire nested amplicon-rescue multiplex PCR (arm-PCR) platform was used to amplify TCR alpha and beta CDR3 regions from RNA. The public sequencing data were trimmed at Q25 with fastp and processed into clonotypes with MiXCR by TCRdb, which kept only in-frame beta chains. When rows share a CDR3 protein, they turn into one entry using the most common DNA and genes. The sample data list over 100,000 distinct CDR3 sequences, and about 25% of these were observed just once. In total, the top ten clones hold about 30% of the sample. Specimen: glioma tissue, nonneoplastic brain tissue, or PBMCs (not recorded which). All receptors come from a human donor with low-grade glioma or glioblastoma, undergoing nonglioma brain surgery, or in good health (not recorded which).

As concerns this clonotype: The junction does not match germline at one end; this may be a read error. The chain recombines TRBV20-1 with TRBJ2-3, with D tentatively TRBD2 (5 bases). Germline V gene data show CDR1 as DFQATT and CDR2 as SNEGSKA (reference sequence). There are 16 residues in the CDR3. The chain's CDR3 is CSASRVLGPSTDKQYF. For the CDR3, the DNA is TGCAGTGCTAGCCGTGTCCTAGGCCCTAGCACAGATAAGCAGTATTTT.

About this clonotype itself: Possible read error: a much larger clone is one base away. V usage is TRBV19 and J usage is TRBJ2-1; no clear D. CDR3 length equals 15 residues. Germline lookup yields CDR1 LNHDA and CDR2 SQIVND (reference sequence). Trimming took off 3 bases at V and 2 bases at J, with 11 bases between the two ends. CDR3 DNA: TGTGCCAGTAGTATTGGTAAAGACCCCTACAATGAGCAGTTCTTC. This sequence encodes CASSIGKDPYNEQFF.

The sample holds many counts of this clonotype. J is TRBJ2-5 and V is TRBV25-1, with TRBD1 matching 7 bases. Per the germline V gene, CDR1 is MGHDK and CDR2 is SYGVNS. The CDR3 has 15 residues. Trimming cost V 3 bases and J 5 bases; bases outside gene matches: 9. The CDR3 is CASSDTRQGGETQYF. The CDR3 nucleotides are TGTGCCAGCAGTGACACTCGACAGGGCGGGGAGACCCAGTACTTC.

In this sample, this clonotype turned up many times. V and J are TRBV3-1 and TRBJ2-5; the D is unclear. The V gene lost 0 bases and the J gene lost 5 bases, with 7 bases spanning the gap. Looked up from germline, CDR1 is LGHDT and CDR2 is YNNKEL (reference sequence). This CDR3 comprises 13 residues. Written as DNA, the CDR3 is TGTGCCAGCAGCCAAGATAGGTGGGAGACCCAGTACTTC. Translation gives CASSQDRWETQYF.

In this sample, this clonotype turned up many times. This chain connects TRBV5-1 to TRBJ2-1, with 10 nucleotides matching TRBD2. CDR1 and CDR2 (germline): SGHRS, YFSETQ. V was pared by 5 bases and J by 4 bases, with 6 bases of the junction left unmatched. CDR3 length: 15 amino acids. In DNA form, the CDR3 reads TGCGCCAGCAGGGAAGGGACTAGCGTTTACAATGAGCAGTTCTTC. Translating gives CASREGTSVYNEQFF.

The chain recombines TRBV28 with TRBJ1-5; D is perhaps TRBD1 (6 bases). The CDR3 is 16 amino acids. Trimming left V 5 bases short and J 0 bases short, with 14 bases between. Germline V gives CDR1 MDHEN, CDR2 SYDVKM. The CDR3 nucleotides are TGTGCCAGCAGTCTAGGCTGGACAGATAGCAATCAGCCCCAGCATTTT. Encoded protein: CASSLGWTDSNQPQHF.

Many counts were recorded for this clonotype. The chain uses TRBV28 and TRBJ2-1, with 10 nucleotides matching TRBD2. The germline V gene has CDR1 MDHEN and CDR2 SYDVKM. V gave up 5 bases and J gave up 4 bases; unmatched junction bases: 5. This CDR3 contains 15 residues. The DNA for the CDR3 is TGTGCCAGCAGTCCGGGACTAGCGCGTTACAATGAGCAGTTCTTC. Protein: CASSPGLARYNEQFF.

Comment on this clonotype: Just one base apart from a much larger clone, this may be a read error. This rearrangement joins TRBV18 to TRBJ2-7; D gene unclear. There are 13 residues in the CDR3. The V end lost 3 bases, the J end lost 2 bases, and 8 bases lay between the germline ends. Germline CDR1 and CDR2: KGHSH and LQKENI. The CDR3 region is CASSPDQAYEQYF. CDR3 coding DNA: TGTGCCAGCTCACCTGACCAAGCCTACGAGCAGTACTTC.

This clonotype was observed many times. V gene TRBV20-1 combines with J gene TRBJ1-2, with unresolved D. V was cut by 0 bases and J by 6 bases, with 11 bases left in between. The CDR3 consists of 13 residues. CDR1 and CDR2 from the germline V gene are DFQATT and SNEGSKA (reference sequence). CDR3: CSARDQAVDGYTF. In nucleotides, the CDR3 is TGCAGTGCTAGAGATCAAGCAGTCGATGGCTACACCTTC.

This clonotype has at least ten counts. A read error may account for a junction end that differs from germline. The chain employs TRBV28 and TRBJ2-1; no definite D call. The CDR3 is 11 amino acids. Per germline, CDR1 MDHEN and CDR2 SYDVKM. The CDR3 loop reads CASRLSREQFF. The DNA of the CDR3 is TGTGCCAGCAGGTTATCCAGGGAGCAGTTCTTC.

The CDR3 is CASSLARTSGRPNARSTQYF. The DNA for the CDR3 is TGTGCCAGCAGTTTAGCCAGGACTAGCGGGAGACCCAACGCGAGATCGACCCAGTACTTC. This chain links TRBV12-3 or TRBV12-4 with TRBJ2-5, with 13 bases lining up with TRBD2. The V segment lost 0 bases and the J segment 7 bases; nucleotides outside the gene matches: 17. The CDR3 loop spans 20 amino acids.

CDR3 nucleotides: TGCGCCAGCAGCTTGGGGGTTCAAGAGACCCAGTACTTC. This gives the protein CASSLGVQETQYF. The genes are TRBV5-1 and TRBJ2-5; D is unresolved. In germline, CDR1 is SGHRS, CDR2 YFSETQ. The CDR3 is 13 amino acids. The germline V and J ends were trimmed by 0 bases and 2 bases, with 5 bases remaining between them.

This clonotype was recorded many times. This chain links TRBV6-2 or TRBV6-3 with TRBJ1-2, with D uncertain. The CDR3 covers 14 residues. Trimming stripped 6 bases from V and 4 bases from J, with 15 bases between. The V gene's germline CDR1 is MNHEY and CDR2 SVGEGT. The CDR3 region is CASSPVRGSYGYTF. The CDR3 DNA follows: TGTGCCAGCAGCCCGGTCCGGGGTAGCTATGGCTACACCTTC.

This clonotype was counted at least ten times. The chain links TRBV24-1 to TRBJ1-2, with 7 bases that match TRBD1. V lost 9 bases, J lost 2 bases, and 2 bases stayed unmatched. Looked up from germline, CDR1 is KGHDR and CDR2 is SFDVKD. CDR3 length: 12 residues. As DNA, the CDR3 is TGTGCCACCTGGGGACAGAACTATGGCTACACCTTC. Protein sequence: CATWGQNYGYTF.

The sample holds many counts of this clonotype. The chain carries TRBV18 and TRBJ1-1; D not certain. CDR3 length equals 15 residues. In germline, CDR1 is KGHSH, CDR2 LQKENI. The ends were cut back, 2 bases at V and 3 bases at J, with 13 bases in the middle. The CDR3 sequence is CASSPNRSWDTEAFF. In DNA form, the CDR3 reads TGTGCCAGCTCACCAAATCGGAGCTGGGACACTGAAGCTTTCTTT.

This clonotype was observed at least ten times. V gene TRBV12-3 or TRBV12-4 combines with J gene TRBJ1-1; TRBD1 is a possible D gene (6 bases). The CDR3 loop spans 13 amino acids. The V and J ends lost 1 base and 10 bases respectively, with 13 bases between them. CDR3 DNA: TGTGCCAGCAGTTTAGAAGGGGGGCTGGGAGCTTTCTTT. Translating gives CASSLEGGLGAFF.

For this clonotype: Given a much more abundant clone one base away, this may be a read error. The chain couples TRBV29-1 to TRBJ1-5, with a possible D match to TRBD1 (5 bases). Trimming pared 5 bases from V and 2 bases from J, leaving 22 bases between. This CDR3 contains 17 residues. Germline-derived CDR1 and CDR2 are SQVTM and ANQGSEA. CDR3 bases: TGCAGCGTTTGTGGTGTTGTGGGGGGGGATGGCAATCAGCCCCAGCATTTT. The encoded protein is CSVCGVVGGDGNQPQHF.

In its sample, this clonotype was seen once. This may be a read error, as it is one base from a much larger clone. The V call is TRBV5-1, the J call TRBJ1-5; TRBD1 aligns across 9 bases. There are 15 residues in the CDR3. CDR1 is SGHRS and CDR2 is YFSETQ in the germline V gene. CDR3 in amino acids: CASILEGQGYQPQHF. CDR3 coding DNA: TGCGCCAGCATCTTGGAGGGACAGGGTTACCAGCCCCAGCATTTT.

At least ten counts were recorded for this clonotype. V usage is TRBV29-1 and J usage is TRBJ1-1, with D perhaps TRBD1 (6 bases). From germline, CDR1 is SQVTM and CDR2 ANQGSEA. The CDR3 length is 13 residues. Trimming took 4 bases from V and 10 from J, leaving 19 bases between them. The chain's CDR3 is CSVGGGQGARAFF. DNA of the CDR3: TGCAGCGTTGGAGGGGGACAAGGGGCACGAGCTTTCTTT.

This clonotype was counted a few times. The rearrangement joins TRBV12-3 or TRBV12-4 to TRBJ2-3; TRBD2 aligns across 12 bases. V gave up 6 bases and J gave up 6 bases; unmatched junction bases: 13. The CDR3 totals 17 residues. CDR3 sequence (DNA): TGTGCCAGCAGCCCCCGCGGACTAGCGGGATCTGTGGATACGCAGTATTTT. Protein product: CASSPRGLAGSVDTQYF.

The table lists this clonotype with many counts. The V call is TRBV6-1, the J call TRBJ2-1, with 9 bases identical to TRBD1. V lost 5 bases to trimming and J lost 2 bases; unmatched junction nucleotides: 7. The V gene's germline CDR1 is MNHNS and CDR2 SASEGT. The CDR3 has 16 residues. The CDR3 region has the DNA TGTGCCAGCAGTTTTCGGACAGGGGAGGCCTACAATGAGCAGTTCTTC. Translation gives CASSFRTGEAYNEQFF.

This clonotype has ten or more counts. The chain combines TRBV27 with TRBJ2-7; 7 positions match TRBD2. In germline, CDR1 is MNHEY, CDR2 SMNVEV (reference sequence). The CDR3 has 11 amino acids. V lost 7 bases, J lost 6 bases, and 3 bases stayed unmatched. The CDR3 coding sequence is TGTGCCAGCACTCGGGGGGTCGAGCAGTACTTC. It encodes CASTRGVEQYF.

The chain employs TRBV6-2 or TRBV6-3 and TRBJ1-6; the D gene is possibly TRBD1 (5 bases). Looked up from germline, CDR1 is MNHEY and CDR2 is SVGEGT. The CDR3 contains 17 residues. CDR3 in amino acids: CVSSYSRGSSYNSPLHF. The CDR3, as DNA: TGTGTTAGCAGTTACTCAAGGGGAAGCTCCTATAATTCACCCCTCCACTTT.

This clonotype was counted many times. The CDR3: CASSLEAFNYGYTF. DNA for the CDR3: TGTGCCAGCAGCTTAGAGGCTTTCAACTATGGCTACACCTTC. The chain joins TRBV7-8 to TRBJ1-2; no firm D call. Germline V gene data show CDR1 as SGHVS and CDR2 as FQNEAQ. This CDR3 contains 14 residues. V dropped 1 base and J dropped 2 bases, with 8 bases sitting between them.

This clonotype was counted at least ten times. J is TRBJ2-7 and V is TRBV28, with 11 bases aligning to TRBD1. Unmatched junction bases numbered 18, after V lost 7 bases and J lost 4 bases. Germline V CDR1 and CDR2: MDHEN, SYDVKM. This CDR3 region has 18 residues. CDR3 nucleotide sequence: TGTGCCAGCAAACCCCGGACAGGGGGCATCGGGAGCGGTTACGAGCAGTACTTC. It is translated as CASKPRTGGIGSGYEQYF.

Points on this clonotype: Mismatch with germline at one junction end may stem from a read error. The chain couples TRBV25-1 to TRBJ1-1, with D unresolved. This CDR3 spans 12 amino acids. The germline gives CDR1 MGHDK, CDR2 SYGVNS. CDR3 coding DNA: TGTGCCAGCTGTGAATACAGCACTGTAGCTTTCTTT. It specifies CASCEYSTVAFF.